This paragraph covers one TCR beta chain sequence. Graves' hyperthyroidism showing no ophthalmopathy progression within 18 months was considered stable. The data belong to a study of T cells in Graves' hyperthyroidism and ophthalmopathy. In the study overall: Peripheral blood samples were taken at initial diagnosis, prior to any treatment.

It was RNA transcripts that yielded the amplified TCR beta CDR3 regions. HTBI primers were employed in a first-round RT-PCR of the TCR CDR3. MiXCR, run by TCRdb on the multiplex PCR reads, gives a single entry per CDR3 protein. The data show over 150,000 distinct CDR3 sequences, with about a sixth seen just once and roughly 49% held by the top ten. The CDR3 consists of 15 residues. V shed 4 bases and J shed 7 bases, with 20 bases lying between them. What was sequenced was blood. J is TRBJ2-7 and V is TRBV12-3 or TRBV12-4, with a tentative D call TRBD2 (5 bases). This sequence originates from a woman in her 50s with Graves' hyperthyroidism. This chain's CDR3 is CASSYSTNRGGEQYF. CDR3 coding DNA: TGTGCCAGCAGTTACTCCACCAACCGGGGTGGGGAGCAGTACTTC.